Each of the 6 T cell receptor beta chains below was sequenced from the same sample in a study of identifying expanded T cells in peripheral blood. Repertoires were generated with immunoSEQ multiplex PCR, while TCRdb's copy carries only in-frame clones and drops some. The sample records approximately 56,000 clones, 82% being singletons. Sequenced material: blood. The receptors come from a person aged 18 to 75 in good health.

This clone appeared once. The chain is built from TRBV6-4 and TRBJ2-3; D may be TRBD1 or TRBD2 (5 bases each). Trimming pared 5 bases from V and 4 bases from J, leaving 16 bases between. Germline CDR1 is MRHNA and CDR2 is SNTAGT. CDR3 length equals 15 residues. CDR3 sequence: CASSSGPEASDTQYF. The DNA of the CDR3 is TGTGCCAGCAGTTCGGGGCCGGAGGCCTCAGATACGCAGTATTTT.

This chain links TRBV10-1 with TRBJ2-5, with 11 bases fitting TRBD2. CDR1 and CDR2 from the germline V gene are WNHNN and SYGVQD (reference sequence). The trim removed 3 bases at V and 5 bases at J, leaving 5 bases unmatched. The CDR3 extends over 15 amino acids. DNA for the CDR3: TGCGCCAGCAGTGACGGGACTAGCGGAGGGGAGACCCAGTACTTC. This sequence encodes CASSDGTSGGETQYF.

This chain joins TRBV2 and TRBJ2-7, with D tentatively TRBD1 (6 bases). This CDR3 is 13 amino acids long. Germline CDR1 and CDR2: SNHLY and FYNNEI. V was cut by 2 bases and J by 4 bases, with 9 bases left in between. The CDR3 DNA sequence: TGTGCCAGCAGTGAAAGAAGGGGGTACGAGCAGTACTTC. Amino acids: CASSERRGYEQYF.

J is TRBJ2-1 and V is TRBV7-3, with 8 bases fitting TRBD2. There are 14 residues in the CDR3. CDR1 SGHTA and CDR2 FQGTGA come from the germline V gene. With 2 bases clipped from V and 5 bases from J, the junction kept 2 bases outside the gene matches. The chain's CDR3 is CASSLSGGHNEQFF. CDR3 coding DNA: TGTGCCAGCAGCTTATCGGGGGGGCACAATGAGCAGTTCTTC.

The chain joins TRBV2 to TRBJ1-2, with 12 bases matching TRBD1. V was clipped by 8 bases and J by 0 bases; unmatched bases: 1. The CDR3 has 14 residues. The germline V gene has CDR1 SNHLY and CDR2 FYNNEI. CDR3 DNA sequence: TGTGCCAGCGGGACAGGGGGCTCTAACTATGGCTACACCTTC. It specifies CASGTGGSNYGYTF.

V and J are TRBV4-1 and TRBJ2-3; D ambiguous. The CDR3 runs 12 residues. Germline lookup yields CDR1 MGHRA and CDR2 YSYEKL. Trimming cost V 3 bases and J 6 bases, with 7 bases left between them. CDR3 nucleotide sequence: TGCGCCAGCAGCCACCCGACCGATACGCAGTATTTT. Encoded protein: CASSHPTDTQYF.